This entry concerns a single TCR beta chain. Its specificity is unknown. The CDR3 spans 13 residues. V dropped 4 bases and J dropped 5 bases, with 12 bases sitting between them. Germline V gene lookup returns CDR1 DFQATT and CDR2 SNEGSKA (reference sequence). TCRdb independently ran MiXCR on the 5' RACE reads; one entry per CDR3 protein. The sample lists some 140,000 distinct CDR3 sequences, about 6.7% occurring once. This sample is drawn from a study of CD8 T cells in ankylosing spondylitis. Study-level findings and limits: Ankylosing spondylitis blood seemed to carry a telltale TCR beta motif made of under ten highly homologous variants. CD8+ cells made up the disease-linked clones, which were relatively rare in peripheral blood. Reportedly, disease-linked clones are significantly enriched in ankylosing spondylitis patients' matched synovial fluid.

The sample taken for sequencing was blood, either unsorted or a sorted T cell fraction (not recorded which). The gene calls are TRBV20-1 and TRBJ1-5, with D possibly being TRBD1 (5 bases). This TCR was recovered from a female donor with ankylosing spondylitis or in good health (not recorded which). Here the CDR3 DNA reads TGCAGTGCTATTTTGCCAGGGTATCAGCCCCAGCATTTT. As protein: CSAILPGYQPQHF.